This TCR beta chain was identified in a study of blood T cell repertoires in COVID-19. Turning to the study itself: Italy, Spain and the United States were the sources of the convalescent and acute COVID-19 samples.

In the original processing: Estimation of nucleated cell counts relied on the amplification of reference gene primers. Sequencing used immunoSEQ multiplex PCR; TCRdb keeps in-frame clones, though not all of them. The V and J calls and the clone size are those of that table, but D and trimming were determined from the DNA. The sample lists more than 250,000 clones, 70% to 90% occurring once. The CDR3 loop spans 14 amino acids. Losses at the gene ends were 5 bases for V and 6 bases for J; bases not matched to a gene: 6. CDR1 and CDR2 from the germline V gene are LNHDA and SQIVND (reference sequence). In this sample, this clone turned up once. Those enrolled, adults aged roughly 18 to 89 years, came from about two dozen US areas. Clinical histories supplied by participants themselves formed the basis of cohort assignment.

The chain carries TRBV19 and TRBJ1-5; TRBD1 aligns across 8 bases. The sequence came from a woman in her thirties or forties with acute COVID-19. Sequences were obtained from PBMCs or T cells enriched from blood (not recorded which). The CDR3 bases are TGTGCCAGTAGTTTAGGACAGGGAACTCAGCCCCAGCATTTT. It is translated as CASSLGQGTQPQHF. Together with reference TRBV19 and TRBJ1-5, the CDR3 gives the full variable domain: DGGITQSPKYLFRKEGQNVTLSCEQNLNHDAMYWYRQDPGQGLRLIYYSQIVNDFQKGDIAEGYSVSREKKESFPLTVTSAQKNPTAFYLCASSLGQGTQPQHFGDGTRLSIL.